The rows below give T cell receptor beta chains drawn from one sample of a study of Graves' ophthalmopathy and Graves' hyperthyroidism. From the multiplex PCR reads, TCRdb called clonotypes with MiXCR, one entry per CDR3 protein. The table has 680,000 or so distinct CDR3 sequences, roughly 20% seen once. The sample comprised peripheral blood. All receptors derive from a woman between 18 and 29 years old with stable Graves' hyperthyroidism. Some clones in this sample may be carry-over from other donors' samples. Each CDR3 is given with its conserved first and last residue. Fields, in order: D gene, clone size, V gene, J gene, CDR3 protein, CDR3 DNA. The D gene is left open where the match is weak. The size field is filled for only some rows; it gives once, few, many or a size class.

D: -
size: few
V: TRBV19
J: TRBJ2-2
CDR3: CASSTQAAGELFF
DNA: TGTGCCAGTAGTACCCAAGCGGCCGGGGAGCTGTTTTTT

D: -
size: -
V: TRBV7-2
J: TRBJ2-7
CDR3: CASSTGRRASYEQYF
DNA: TGTGCCAGCTCAACCGGTCGTCGCGCCTCCTACGAGCAGTACTTC

D: -
size: many
V: TRBV20-1
J: TRBJ2-5
CDR3: CSARENLDKYQETQYF
DNA: TGCAGTGCTAGAGAGAATCTAGACAAGTACCAAGAGACCCAGTACTTC

D: TRBD2
size: -
V: TRBV12-3/TRBV12-4
J: TRBJ2-1
CDR3: CASSFGRGVYNEQFF
DNA: TGTGCCAGCAGTTTCGGGCGGGGGGTGTACAATGAGCAGTTCTTC

D: -
size: -
V: TRBV5-1
J: TRBJ2-6
CDR3: CASNRPGEGANVLTF
DNA: TGCGCCAGCAACCGCCCGGGCGAAGGGGCCAACGTCCTGACTTTC

D: TRBD2
size: many
V: TRBV20-1
J: TRBJ2-2
CDR3: CSARELAGGDTGELFF
DNA: TGCAGTGCTAGAGAGCTAGCGGGAGGGGACACCGGGGAGCTGTTTTTT

D: -
size: -
V: TRBV12-3/TRBV12-4
J: TRBJ1-1
CDR3: CASSFLQTGTEAFF
DNA: TGTGCCAGCAGTTTTCTACAGACCGGGACTGAAGCTTTCTTT

D: TRBD2
size: many
V: TRBV28
J: TRBJ2-7
CDR3: CASTVAGAINEQYF
DNA: TGTGCCAGCACCGTAGCGGGAGCAATAAACGAGCAGTACTTC

D: TRBD1
size: many
V: TRBV27
J: TRBJ1-2
CDR3: CASRREGAVQGYTF
DNA: TGTGCCAGCAGGAGAGAGGGGGCAGTTCAGGGCTACACCTTC

D: -
size: many
V: TRBV11-2
J: TRBJ1-2
CDR3: CASSLRDIGYTF
DNA: TGTGCCAGCAGCCTACGGGACATCGGCTACACCTTC

D: TRBD1
size: -
V: TRBV6-1
J: TRBJ1-1
CDR3: CASSRPTGLRGTEAFF
DNA: TGTGCCAGCAGCCGCCCGACAGGGCTCCGAGGCACTGAAGCTTTCTTT

D: -
size: many
V: TRBV6-1
J: TRBJ2-6
CDR3: CASSEGGAGANVLTF
DNA: TGTGCCAGCAGTGAAGGAGGGGCTGGGGCCAACGTCCTGACTTTC

D: -
size: -
V: TRBV6-5
J: TRBJ2-7
CDR3: CASSSIDSPYEQYF
DNA: TGTGCCAGCAGTTCCATCGACAGTCCTTACGAGCAGTACTTC

D: TRBD2
size: many
V: TRBV28
J: TRBJ2-5
CDR3: CASSSRLAGGGETQYF
DNA: TGTGCCAGCAGTTCACGACTAGCGGGAGGGGGAGAGACCCAGTACTTC

D: -
size: many
V: TRBV7-6
J: TRBJ2-7
CDR3: CAGSREQGTYEQYF
DNA: TGTGCCGGCAGCCGAGAACAGGGAACCTACGAGCAGTACTTC

D: -
size: many
V: TRBV11-3
J: TRBJ2-7
CDR3: CASSLLAFGEQYF
DNA: TGTGCCAGCAGCCTACTTGCCTTCGGCGAGCAGTACTTC

D: -
size: many
V: TRBV5-1
J: TRBJ1-1
CDR3: CASSLVGGIAFF
DNA: TGCGCCAGCAGCTTGGTCGGGGGTATAGCTTTCTTT